This T cell receptor beta chain appears in the sequencing data of a study of human T cells and chemical hapten exposure. Study summary: The study lasted roughly 26 weeks, and patients were dosed weekly with diphenylcyclopropenone on the scalp throughout.

MiXCR, run by TCRdb on the RACE reads, gives a single entry per CDR3 protein. In the table there are tens of thousands of distinct CDR3 sequences, 11% of which are singletons. Sample time point: patch test 2, 6 weeks after DPC sensitization. Noted treatment: therapeutic diphenylcyclopropenone sensitization with weekly scalp DPC. Many counts were recorded for this clonotype. This CDR3 is built from 14 residues. Germline V gives CDR1 KGHDR, CDR2 SFDVKD. With 4 bases clipped from V and 7 bases from J, the junction kept 6 bases outside the gene matches. The rearrangement links TRBV24-1 to TRBJ2-1; TRBD1 aligns across 7 bases. The sequences come from whole blood, collected in connection with sensitization to the hapten diphenylcyclopropenone (DPC). This TCR came from a man aged 35-49 years with alopecia areata. Some clones in this sample may be carry-over from other donors' samples. The CDR3 loop reads CATSDITGVNEQFF. In DNA form, the CDR3 reads TGTGCCACCAGTGACATTACAGGGGTGAATGAGCAGTTCTTC.